This T cell receptor beta chain emerged from a study of cytomegalovirus exposure and HLA in healthy donors. Study-wide context: The early release's HLA-typed donors yielded approximately 85 million unique TCRs.

Overall study findings and caveats: Some segments of the V type, notably TRBV6-2 and TRBV6-3, were excluded as indistinguishable. V- and J-gene trimming of TCR beta was linked (in a later analysis) to a missense DCLRE1C variant.

The PCR employed 60 Vbeta primers together with 13 Jbeta primers. The table came from immunoSEQ multiplex PCR; TCRdb's copy has only in-frame clones and leaves some out. The sample consists of over 110,000 clones, approximately 73% of them appearing once. This clone appeared a single time. The antigen is unknown. The CDR3 runs 13 residues. CDR1 is MGHRA and CDR2 is YSYEKL in the germline V gene. Trimming pared 6 bases from V and 5 bases from J, leaving 13 bases between. The chain has TRBV4-1 and TRBJ1-2; D unresolved. The receptor was isolated from a woman aged 40 to 50 in good health and CMV-seronegative. The sequenced sample was PBMCs. The chain's CDR3 is CASSGLAGYGYTF. For the CDR3, the DNA is TGCGCCAGCAGTGGTTTGGCGGGGTATGGCTACACCTTC.